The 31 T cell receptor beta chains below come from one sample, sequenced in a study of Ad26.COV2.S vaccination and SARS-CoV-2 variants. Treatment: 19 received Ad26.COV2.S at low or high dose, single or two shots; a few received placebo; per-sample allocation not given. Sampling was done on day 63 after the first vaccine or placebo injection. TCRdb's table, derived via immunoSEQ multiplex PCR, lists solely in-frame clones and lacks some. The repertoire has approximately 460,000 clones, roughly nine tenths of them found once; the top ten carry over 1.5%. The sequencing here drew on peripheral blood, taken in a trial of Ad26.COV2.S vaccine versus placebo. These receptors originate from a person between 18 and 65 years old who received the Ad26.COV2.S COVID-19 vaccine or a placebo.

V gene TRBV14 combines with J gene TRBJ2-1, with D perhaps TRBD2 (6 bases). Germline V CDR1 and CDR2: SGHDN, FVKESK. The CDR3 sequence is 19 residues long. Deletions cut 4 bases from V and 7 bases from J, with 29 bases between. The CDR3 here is CASSLSLQTAGLPGNEQFF. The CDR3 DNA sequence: TGTGCCAGCAGCCTCTCCCTACAGACGGCGGGGCTACCAGGGAATGAGCAGTTCTTC.

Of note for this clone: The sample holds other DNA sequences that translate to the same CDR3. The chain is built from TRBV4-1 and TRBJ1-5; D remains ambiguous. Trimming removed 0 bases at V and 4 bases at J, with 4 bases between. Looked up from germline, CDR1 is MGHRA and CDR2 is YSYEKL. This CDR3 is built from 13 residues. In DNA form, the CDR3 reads TGCGCCAGCAGCCAAGACCCAAATCAGCCCCAGCATTTT. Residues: CASSQDPNQPQHF.

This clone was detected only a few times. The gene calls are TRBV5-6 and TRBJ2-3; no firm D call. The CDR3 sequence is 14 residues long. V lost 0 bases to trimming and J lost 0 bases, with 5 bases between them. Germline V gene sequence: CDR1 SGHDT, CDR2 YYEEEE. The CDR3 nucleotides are TGTGCCAGCAGCTTGGATCACAGCACAGATACGCAGTATTTT. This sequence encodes CASSLDHSTDTQYF.

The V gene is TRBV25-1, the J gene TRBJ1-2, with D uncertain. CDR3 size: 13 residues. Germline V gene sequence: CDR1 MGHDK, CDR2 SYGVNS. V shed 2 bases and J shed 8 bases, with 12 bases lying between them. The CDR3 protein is CASSEDNERGYTF. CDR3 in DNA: TGTGCCAGCAGTGAAGATAACGAACGAGGCTACACCTTC.

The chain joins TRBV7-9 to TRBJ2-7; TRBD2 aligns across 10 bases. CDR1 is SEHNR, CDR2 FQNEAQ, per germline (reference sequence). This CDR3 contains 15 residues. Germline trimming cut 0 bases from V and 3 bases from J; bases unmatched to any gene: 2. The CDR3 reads CASSLAPSGSYEQYF. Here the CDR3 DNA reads TGTGCCAGCAGCTTAGCCCCTAGCGGGAGCTACGAGCAGTACTTC.

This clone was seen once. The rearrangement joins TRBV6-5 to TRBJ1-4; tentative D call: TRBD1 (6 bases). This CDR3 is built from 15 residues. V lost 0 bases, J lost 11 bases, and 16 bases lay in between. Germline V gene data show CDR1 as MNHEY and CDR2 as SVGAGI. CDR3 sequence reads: CASSYSRGGQWKLFF. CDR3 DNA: TGTGCCAGCAGTTACTCCCGGGGGGGGCAATGGAAACTGTTTTTT.

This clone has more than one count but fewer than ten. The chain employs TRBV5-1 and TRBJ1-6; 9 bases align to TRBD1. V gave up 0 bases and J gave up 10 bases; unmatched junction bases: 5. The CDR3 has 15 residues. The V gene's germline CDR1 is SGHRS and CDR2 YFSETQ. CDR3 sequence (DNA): TGCGCCAGCAGCTTGGCCGGGACAGGGAGGTCACCCCTCCACTTT. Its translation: CASSLAGTGRSPLHF.

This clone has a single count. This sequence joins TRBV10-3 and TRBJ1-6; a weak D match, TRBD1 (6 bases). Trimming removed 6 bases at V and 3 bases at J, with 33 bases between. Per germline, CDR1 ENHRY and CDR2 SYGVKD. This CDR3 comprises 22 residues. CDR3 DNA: TGTGCCATCAGAGGAAACCGTCTACCGGGACACCAGACTCTGTACTATAATTCACCCCTCCACTTT. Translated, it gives CAIRGNRLPGHQTLYYNSPLHF.

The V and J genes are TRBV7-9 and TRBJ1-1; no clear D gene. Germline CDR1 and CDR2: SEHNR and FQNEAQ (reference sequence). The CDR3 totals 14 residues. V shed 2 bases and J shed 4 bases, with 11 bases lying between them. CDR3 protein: CASSLTQASTEAFF. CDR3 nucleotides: TGTGCCAGCAGCTTAACCCAGGCTTCCACTGAAGCTTTCTTT.

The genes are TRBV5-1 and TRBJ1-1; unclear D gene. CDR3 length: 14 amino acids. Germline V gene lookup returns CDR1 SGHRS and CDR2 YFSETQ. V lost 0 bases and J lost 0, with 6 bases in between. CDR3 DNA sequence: TGCGCCAGCAGCTTGGAGGTCATGAACACTGAAGCTTTCTTT. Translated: CASSLEVMNTEAFF.

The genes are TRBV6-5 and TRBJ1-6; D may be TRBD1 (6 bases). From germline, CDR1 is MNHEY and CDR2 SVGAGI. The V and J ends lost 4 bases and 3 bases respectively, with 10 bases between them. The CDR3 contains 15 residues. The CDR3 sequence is CASSLTGNYNSPLHF. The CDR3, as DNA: TGTGCCAGCAGTTTAACAGGGAACTATAATTCACCCCTCCACTTT.

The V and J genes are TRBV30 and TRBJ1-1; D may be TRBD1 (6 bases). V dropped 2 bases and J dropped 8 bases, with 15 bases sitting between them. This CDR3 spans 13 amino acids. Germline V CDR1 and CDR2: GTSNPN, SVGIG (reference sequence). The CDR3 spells CAWSRGPMAEAFF. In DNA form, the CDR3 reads TGTGCCTGGAGTCGGGGGCCGATGGCCGAAGCTTTCTTT. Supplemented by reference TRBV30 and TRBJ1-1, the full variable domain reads SQTIHQWPATLVQPVGSPLSLECTVEGTSNPNLYWYRQAAGRGLQLLFYSVGIGQISSEVPQNLSASRPQDRQFILSSKKLLLSDSGFYLCAWSRGPMAEAFFGQGTRLTVV.

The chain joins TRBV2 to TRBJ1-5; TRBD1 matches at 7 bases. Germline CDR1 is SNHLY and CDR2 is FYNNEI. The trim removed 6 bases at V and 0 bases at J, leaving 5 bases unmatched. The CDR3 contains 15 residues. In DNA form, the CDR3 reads TGTGCCAGCAGCGATACAGGGGATAGCAATCAGCCCCAGCATTTT. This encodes CASSDTGDSNQPQHF.

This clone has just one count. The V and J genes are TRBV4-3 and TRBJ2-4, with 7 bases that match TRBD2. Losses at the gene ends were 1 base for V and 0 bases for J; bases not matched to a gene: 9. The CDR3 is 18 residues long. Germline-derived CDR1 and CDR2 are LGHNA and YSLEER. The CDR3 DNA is TGCGCCAGCAGCCAAGGTCGGGGGGAGTCACTAGCCAAAAACATTCAGTACTTC. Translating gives CASSQGRGESLAKNIQYF.

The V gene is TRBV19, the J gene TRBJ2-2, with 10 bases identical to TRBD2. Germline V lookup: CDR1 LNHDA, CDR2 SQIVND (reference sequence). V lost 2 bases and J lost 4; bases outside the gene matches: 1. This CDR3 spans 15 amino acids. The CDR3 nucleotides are TGTGCCAGTAGTATAATAGCGGGAGGCACCGGGGAGCTGTTTTTT. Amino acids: CASSIIAGGTGELFF.

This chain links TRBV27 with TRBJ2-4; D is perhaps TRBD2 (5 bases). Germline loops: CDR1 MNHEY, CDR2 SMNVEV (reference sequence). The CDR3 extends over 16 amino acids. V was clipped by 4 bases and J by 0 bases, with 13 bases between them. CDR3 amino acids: CASSSGNRLAKNIQYF. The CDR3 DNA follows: TGTGCCAGCAGTTCGGGAAACAGACTAGCCAAAAACATTCAGTACTTC.

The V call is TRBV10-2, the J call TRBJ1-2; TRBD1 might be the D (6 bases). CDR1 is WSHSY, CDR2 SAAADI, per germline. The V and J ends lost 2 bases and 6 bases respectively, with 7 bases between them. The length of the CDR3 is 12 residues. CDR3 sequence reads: CASSEGGHGYTF. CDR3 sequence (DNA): TGCGCCAGCAGTGAGGGGGGGCATGGCTACACCTTC.

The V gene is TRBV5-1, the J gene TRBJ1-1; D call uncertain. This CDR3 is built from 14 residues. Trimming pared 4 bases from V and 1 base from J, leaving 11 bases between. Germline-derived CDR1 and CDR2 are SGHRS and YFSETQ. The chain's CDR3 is CASSPRLENTEAFF. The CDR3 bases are TGCGCCAGCAGCCCGCGACTGGAGAACACTGAAGCTTTCTTT. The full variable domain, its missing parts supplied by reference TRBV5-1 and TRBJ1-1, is KAGVTQTPRYLIKTRGQQVTLSCSPISGHRSVSWYQQTPGQGLQFLFEYFSETQRNKGNFPGRFSGRQFSNSRSEMNVSTLELGDSALYLCASSPRLENTEAFFGQGTRLTVV.

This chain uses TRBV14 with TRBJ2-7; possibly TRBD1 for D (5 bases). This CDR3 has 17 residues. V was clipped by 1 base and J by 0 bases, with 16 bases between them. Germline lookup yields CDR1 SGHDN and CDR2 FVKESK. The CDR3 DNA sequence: TGTGCCAGCAGCCAAGCTCAGGGCGCTGTACTCTCCTACGAGCAGTACTTC. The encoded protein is CASSQAQGAVLSYEQYF.

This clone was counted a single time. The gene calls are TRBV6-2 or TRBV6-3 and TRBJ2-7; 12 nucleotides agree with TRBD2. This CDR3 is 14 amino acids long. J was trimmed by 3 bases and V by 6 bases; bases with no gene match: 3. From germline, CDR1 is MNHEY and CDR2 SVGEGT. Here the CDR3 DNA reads TGTGCCAGCAGCCTAGCGGGAGGGCTCTACGAGCAGTACTTC. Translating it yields CASSLAGGLYEQYF.

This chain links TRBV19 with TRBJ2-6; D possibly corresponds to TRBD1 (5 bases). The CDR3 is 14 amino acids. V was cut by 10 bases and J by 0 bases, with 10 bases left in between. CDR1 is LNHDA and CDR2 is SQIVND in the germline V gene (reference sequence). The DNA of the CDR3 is TGTGCCACGAAGGGGCTCTCTGGGGCCAACGTCCTGACTTTC. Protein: CATKGLSGANVLTF.

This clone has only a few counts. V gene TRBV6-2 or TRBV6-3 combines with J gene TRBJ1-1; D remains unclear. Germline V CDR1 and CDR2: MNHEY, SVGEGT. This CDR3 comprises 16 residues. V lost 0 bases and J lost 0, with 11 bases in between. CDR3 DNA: TGTGCCAGCAGTTACTCGTACAGCGACATGAACACTGAAGCTTTCTTT. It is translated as CASSYSYSDMNTEAFF.

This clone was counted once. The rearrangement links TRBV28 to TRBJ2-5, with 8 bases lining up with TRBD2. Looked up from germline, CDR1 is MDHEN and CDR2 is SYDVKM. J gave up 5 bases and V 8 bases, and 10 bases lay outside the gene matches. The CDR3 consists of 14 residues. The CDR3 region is CASRTSLALETQYF. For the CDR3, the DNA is TGTGCCAGCCGGACTAGCTTAGCATTGGAGACCCAGTACTTC.

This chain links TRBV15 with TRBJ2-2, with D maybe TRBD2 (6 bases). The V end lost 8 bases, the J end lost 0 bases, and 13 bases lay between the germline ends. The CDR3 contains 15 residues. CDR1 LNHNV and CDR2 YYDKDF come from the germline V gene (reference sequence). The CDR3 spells CATGRGGSNTGELFF. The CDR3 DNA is TGTGCCACCGGTAGGGGAGGTTCGAACACCGGGGAGCTGTTTTTT.

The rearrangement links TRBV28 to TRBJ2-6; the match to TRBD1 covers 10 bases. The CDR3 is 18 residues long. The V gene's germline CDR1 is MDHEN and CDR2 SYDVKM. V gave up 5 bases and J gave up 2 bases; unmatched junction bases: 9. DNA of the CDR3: TGTGCCAGCAGTCCACGGGACAGGGGTCAACCTGGGGCCAACGTCCTGACTTTC. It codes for CASSPRDRGQPGANVLTF.

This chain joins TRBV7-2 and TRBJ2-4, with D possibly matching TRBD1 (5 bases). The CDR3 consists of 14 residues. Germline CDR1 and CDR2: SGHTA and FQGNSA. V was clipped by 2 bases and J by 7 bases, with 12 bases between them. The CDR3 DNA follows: TGTGCCAGCAGCTTATTGACCAGGGCCAACATTCAGTACTTC. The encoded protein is CASSLLTRANIQYF.

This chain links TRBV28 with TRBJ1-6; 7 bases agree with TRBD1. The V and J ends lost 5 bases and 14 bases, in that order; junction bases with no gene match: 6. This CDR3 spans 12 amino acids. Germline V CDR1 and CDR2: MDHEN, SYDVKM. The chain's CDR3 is CASSPRGSALHF. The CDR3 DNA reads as TGTGCCAGCAGTCCCAGGGGGTCCGCCCTCCACTTT.

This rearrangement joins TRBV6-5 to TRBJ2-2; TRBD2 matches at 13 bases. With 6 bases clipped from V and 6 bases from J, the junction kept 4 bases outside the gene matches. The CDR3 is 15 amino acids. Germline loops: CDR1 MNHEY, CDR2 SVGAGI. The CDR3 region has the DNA TGTGCCAGCAGACGACTAGCGGGAGGTTCCGGGGAGCTGTTTTTT. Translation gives CASRRLAGGSGELFF.

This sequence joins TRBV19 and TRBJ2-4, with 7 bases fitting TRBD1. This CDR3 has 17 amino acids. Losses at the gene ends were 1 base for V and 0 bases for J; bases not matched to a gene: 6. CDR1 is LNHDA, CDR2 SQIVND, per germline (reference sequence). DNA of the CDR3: TGTGCCAGTAGTATAGGGTTCGGGACAGCAGCCAAAAACATTCAGTACTTC. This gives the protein CASSIGFGTAAKNIQYF.

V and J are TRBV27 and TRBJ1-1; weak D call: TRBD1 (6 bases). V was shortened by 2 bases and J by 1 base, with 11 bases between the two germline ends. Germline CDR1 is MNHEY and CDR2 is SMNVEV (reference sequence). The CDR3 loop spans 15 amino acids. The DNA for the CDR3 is TGTGCCAGCAGTTTACAGGGGAATCCGAACACTGAAGCTTTCTTT. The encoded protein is CASSLQGNPNTEAFF.

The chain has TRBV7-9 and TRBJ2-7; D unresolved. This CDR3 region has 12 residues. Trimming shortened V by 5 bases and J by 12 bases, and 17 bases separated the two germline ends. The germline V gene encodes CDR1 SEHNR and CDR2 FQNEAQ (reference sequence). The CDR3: CASSTAAPRLYF. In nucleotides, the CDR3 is TGTGCCAGCAGCACAGCCGCCCCGCGTTTGTACTTC. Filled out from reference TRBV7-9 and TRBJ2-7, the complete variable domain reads DTGVSQNPRHKITKRGQNVTFRCDPISEHNRLYWYRQTLGQGPEFLTYFQNEAQLEKSRLLSDRFSAERPKGSFSTLEIQRTEQGDSAMYLCASSTAAPRLYFGPGTRLTVT.